The T cell receptor beta chain under discussion was sequenced for a study of beta chain features in type 1 diabetes. Study information: Sorted cell examination encompassed 100,000,000 or so cells across all samples.

Since all of the isolated RNA was reverse transcribed, expressed TCRB transcripts were what got sequenced. TCRdb's table, derived via immunoSEQ multiplex PCR, lists solely in-frame clones and lacks some. The data contain 160,000 or so clones, just over 9% of them singletons. Turning to this clone: Its antigen is unidentified.

Study conclusions and caveats: Equally in patients and controls, PCR might preferentially amplify shorter templates.

The V gene's germline CDR1 is MDHEN and CDR2 SYDVKM. There are 14 residues in the CDR3. V was trimmed by 8 bases and J by 9 bases, leaving 20 bases between them. Cell sorting via CD45RO/CCR7/CD25/CD127/CD95/CD27 was performed to obtain CD4+ naive, central memory, regulatory and stem cell-like memory cells. Sequenced: central memory CD4+ T cells from blood. V usage is TRBV28 and J usage is TRBJ2-1; a possible D gene is TRBD1 (7 bases). The sequence came from a woman younger than 35 in good health. CDR3 sequence reads: CASYGGRGKTEQFF. DNA of the CDR3: TGTGCCAGCTACGGGGGCAGGGGGAAAACTGAGCAGTTCTTC.